The 12 T cell receptor beta chains in this list originate from one sample, sequenced in a study of beta chain features in type 1 diabetes. Points from the study as a whole: Within each of all four CD4+ subsets, Type 1 diabetes patients had TCRB CDR3s that were moderately but significantly shorter.

No antigen has been assigned to these receptors. The authors reverse transcribed all of the isolated RNA, so sequencing captured expressed TCRB transcripts. Measured with immunoSEQ multiplex PCR; TCRdb has only the in-frame clones, and not every one. The sample includes over 200,000 clones, approximately 10% of them seen just once. Sequencing was carried out using naive CD4+ T cells from blood. Source of these receptors: a man aged 25 to 40 with type 1 diabetes.

This chain uses TRBV28 with TRBJ2-1, with 13 positions matching TRBD2. J gave up 7 bases and V 6 bases, and 9 bases lay outside the gene matches. The CDR3 is made up of 16 amino acids. Germline V gene lookup returns CDR1 MDHEN and CDR2 SYDVKM. Here the CDR3 DNA reads TGTGCCAGCAGCCATAGACTAGCGGGGGGAGGAAATGAGCAGTTCTTC. Translated: CASSHRLAGGGNEQFF.

This chain joins TRBV19 and TRBJ2-1; TRBD2 is a possible D gene (6 bases). Germline CDR1 is LNHDA and CDR2 is SQIVND (reference sequence). V was pared by 6 bases and J by 14 bases, with 20 bases between. The CDR3 totals 13 residues. The CDR3 DNA is TGTGCCAGTAGCCCCACCCAGGAGGGGATGGAGTTCTTC. Residues: CASSPTQEGMEFF. The complete variable domain, with remaining parts taken from reference TRBV19 and TRBJ2-1, reads DGGITQSPKYLFRKEGQNVTLSCEQNLNHDAMYWYRQDPGQGLRLIYYSQIVNDFQKGDIAEGYSVSREKKESFPLTVTSAQKNPTAFYLCASSPTQEGMEFFGPGTRLTVL.

The CDR3 coding sequence is TGTGCCAGCAGCTTGACGGGTCGGGAGGCTTTCTTT. The encoded protein is CASSLTGREAFF. V is TRBV7-9 and J is TRBJ1-1; D is undetermined. There are 12 residues in the CDR3. The V end lost 3 bases, the J end lost 11 bases, and 13 bases lay between the germline ends. Germline V gene lookup returns CDR1 SEHNR and CDR2 FQNEAQ (reference sequence).

The CDR3 sequence: CASSHGLGTVNEKLFF. CDR3 DNA sequence: TGCGCCAGCAGCCATGGCTTGGGGACTGTCAATGAAAAACTGTTTTTT. V and J are TRBV4-1 and TRBJ1-4; tentative D call: TRBD1 (5 bases). Trimming left V 3 bases short and J 5 bases short, with 16 bases between. The CDR3 contains 16 residues. CDR1 is MGHRA, CDR2 YSYEKL, per germline.

V gene TRBV7-9 combines with J gene TRBJ2-7; the match to TRBD2 covers 7 bases. Germline V gene data show CDR1 as SEHNR and CDR2 as FQNEAQ (reference sequence). V gave up 4 bases and J gave up 9 bases; unmatched junction bases: 3. The CDR3 covers 11 residues. The CDR3 DNA sequence: TGTGCCAGCAGCTCCCCGGGGGGGCAGTACTTC. As protein: CASSSPGGQYF.

This rearrangement joins TRBV19 to TRBJ1-1; a weak D match, TRBD1 (5 bases). V was clipped by 6 bases and J by 2 bases, with 10 bases between them. There are 13 residues in the CDR3. In germline, CDR1 is LNHDA, CDR2 SQIVND (reference sequence). The DNA for the CDR3 is TGTGCCAGTAGCAAAGGGGTTAACACTGAAGCTTTCTTT. Its translation is CASSKGVNTEAFF.

Note on this clone: This sample also contains other DNA sequences that code for the same CDR3. CDR3 DNA sequence: TGTGCCAGCAGCTTAACTAGCGGGGGTAATGAGCAGTTCTTC. Amino acid sequence: CASSLTSGGNEQFF. The chain employs TRBV7-2 and TRBJ2-1; 11 nucleotides align to TRBD2. With V trimmed by 2 bases and J by 7 bases, 1 base remained unmatched. Germline values: CDR1 SGHTA, CDR2 FQGNSA. This CDR3 has 14 residues.

A few counts support this clone. The chain employs TRBV29-1 and TRBJ1-5, with D hard to call. The V and J ends lost 3 bases and 2 bases respectively, with 14 bases between them. This CDR3 comprises 15 residues. Germline CDR1 SQVTM, CDR2 ANQGSEA. The CDR3 is CSVDSGIKRNQPQHF. The CDR3 bases are TGCAGCGTTGACTCGGGGATTAAGCGCAATCAGCCCCAGCATTTT. Supplemented by reference TRBV29-1 and TRBJ1-5, the full variable domain reads SAVISQKPSRDICQRGTSLTIQCQVDSQVTMMFWYRQQPGQSLTLIATANQGSEATYESGFVIDKFPISRPNLTFSTLTVSNMSPEDSSIYLCSVDSGIKRNQPQHFGDGTRLSIL.

This rearrangement joins TRBV25-1 to TRBJ2-7; D not certain. The CDR3 length is 14 residues. V lost 4 bases and J lost 3, with 13 bases in between. The germline gives CDR1 MGHDK, CDR2 SYGVNS. Here the CDR3 reads CASSGSRTLYEQYF. The CDR3 nucleotides are TGTGCCAGCAGTGGAAGTCGAACTCTCTACGAGCAGTACTTC.

The gene calls are TRBV9 and TRBJ2-1; D is unclear. Germline V gene sequence: CDR1 SGDLS, CDR2 YYNGEE. The CDR3 contains 15 residues. Deletions cut 0 bases from V and 9 bases from J, with 16 bases between. The DNA of the CDR3 is TGTGCCAGCAGCGTAGGCCCCCTCCAGTCTTTTGAGCAGTTCTTC. As protein: CASSVGPLQSFEQFF.

The table lists this clone with a few counts. CDR3: CASSPSSGGEYEQYF. CDR3 nucleotide sequence: TGTGCCAGCAGCCCCTCTAGCGGGGGGGAGTACGAGCAGTACTTC. J is TRBJ2-7 and V is TRBV9; TRBD2 aligns across 12 bases. Germline CDR1 reads SGDLS; CDR2 reads YYNGEE. V was clipped by 4 bases and J by 4 bases; unmatched bases: 6. CDR3 length: 15 amino acids.

In this sample, this clone turned up a few times. The chain uses TRBV5-1 and TRBJ2-1; perhaps TRBD1 as D (6 bases). The CDR3 is 14 residues long. Germline V gene lookup returns CDR1 SGHRS and CDR2 YFSETQ. V lost 1 base and J 9 bases, leaving 14 bases between the germline ends. The CDR3 nucleotides read TGCGCCAGCAGCTTGATACAGGGTGCGGGTGAGCAGTTCTTC. Translation: CASSLIQGAGEQFF.